This TCR beta chain was profiled in a study of blood T cell repertoires in COVID-19. Study details: Sources were T cells, B-cell-depleted T cells, or PBMCs; the material itself was cDNA or gDNA.

This clone was seen a single time. The CDR3 spans 12 residues. Germline V gives CDR1 LGHDT, CDR2 YNNKEL (reference sequence). Trimming removed 4 bases from V and 9 bases from J, with 13 bases in between. The repertoire was sequenced with immunoSEQ multiplex PCR; TCRdb's copy has only in-frame clones and lacks some. The sample lists around 99,000 clones, less than 85% occurring once. V is TRBV3-1 (or the pseudogene TRBV3-2) and J is TRBJ2-7; the D gene is possibly TRBD2 (6 bases). The sequence was collected from a woman aged 55-70 years with acute or convalescent COVID-19. The sequencing sample was made of peripheral blood. CDR3 in DNA: TGTGCCAGCAGCCTGGCGTTGGGGGGGCAGTACTTC. It encodes CASSLALGGQYF.